What follows describes a single T cell receptor (beta chain). The sample is drawn from a study of OX40 agonist ivuxolimab in advanced cancers. Across the study: Dose-escalation patients' cancers were hepatocellular carcinoma, melanoma, renal cell or head and neck cancer.

Repertoires were generated with immunoSEQ multiplex PCR, while TCRdb's copy carries only in-frame clones and drops some. The top ten clones hold under 2.5% of a sample with about 51,000 clones, around 77% of them seen once. V shed 5 bases and J 6 bases; nucleotides not matched to a gene: 9. The CDR3 consists of 15 residues. The germline gives CDR1 KGHSH, CDR2 LQKENI. This sequence originates from an adult with an advanced solid tumor such as melanoma, head and neck, liver or kidney cancer. Sequencing used CD4+ or CD8+ T cells sorted from blood, obtained in a trial of the OX40 agonist ivuxolimab. V gene TRBV18 combines with J gene TRBJ2-1; TRBD1 agrees at 8 bases. CDR3 sequence reads: CASSKDPGGLNEQFF. The CDR3 nucleotides are TGTGCCAGCTCAAAGGATCCAGGGGGCCTCAATGAGCAGTTCTTC.